Here is one T cell receptor delta chain with its context. Its antigen target is currently unknown. No base qualities exist here, and no much larger clone lies one base off it. RNA was isolated using the RNeasy mini kit, and reverse transcription was performed with Superscript III. CDR3 amplicons were produced by multiplex PCR using pooled V-gene forward primers and a constant-region reverse primer with Illumina adaptor overhangs. After gel purification, the amplicons were indexed with Nextera index primers during eight to nine additional PCR cycles and then purified using AMPure XP beads. Libraries were sequenced on an Illumina MiSeq with paired-end 250 bp reads, dual indexing and around 22% PhiX spike-in. As for how the authors treated the data: Reads were quality checked with FastQC, and TRG read pairs were merged with ea-utils fastq-join. IMGT/HighV-QUEST was used to annotate sequences, retaining only productive sequences with an unambiguous V-gene assignment, and each clonotype was defined by an identical CDR3 sequence. For downstream analysis, VDJtools 1.1.1, tcR 2.2.3, Treemap and vegan Shannon diversity in R 3.4.4 were used. Clonotypes were called again by TCRdb from the public reads via CATT, and duplicate nucleotide sequences were then merged into one entry. TCRdb's processing, not the study's, gives the V and J calls here. This sample lists about 25,000 delta-chain clones; about 31% were detected once. The ten biggest clones cover roughly 1.4% of the sample.

The sample originates from a study of Vδ1+ human thymocytes (dated 2018 in TCRdb). Turning to the overall study: mRNA-level TRG and TRD CDR3 repertoires of highly purified Vdelta1+ thymocytes from young children were characterised as a data resource. Earlier work had validated the multiplex-based CDR3 amplicon strategy against 5'RACE-based methods for generating CDR3 amplicons.

The paper's findings and limits, for the study overall: Donors shared many TRG clonotypes (up to roughly 6.9x10^3), but TRD repertoires were essentially private, with at most 116 shared. Donors did not cluster by age or sex, so the analyses were not stratified by age or sex. The use of highly purified populations and single-cell validation was advised by the authors, since misinterpretation of bulk repertoire data could be caused by unexpected Vdelta2 sequences. Around 20% of thymic TRD sequences were found to be Vdelta2 (and few were Vdelta3) despite high sort purity, in contrast to peripheral blood Vdelta1+ controls. Thymic TRG and TRD repertoires appeared highly polyclonal with Gaussian CDR3 length distributions, unlike oligoclonal peripheral blood repertoires.

Thymic samples were depleted of alphabeta T cells, then CD3+ TCRVdelta1+ TCRVdelta2- thymocytes were FACS-sorted. A purity of about 97% to 99.6% was achieved for sorted Vdelta1+ thymocytes. The thymic specimens were obtained from about eight paediatric patients who were undergoing corrective cardiac surgery and ranged in age from about 5 days to 17 months. Thymic tissue was dispersed, and mononuclear cells were isolated on a Histopaque-1077 density gradient. The staining antibodies were anti-TCRVdelta1 clone TS8.2, anti-TCRVdelta2 clone B6, anti-CD3 clone HIT3a and anti-TCRalphabeta clone IP26. Trimmed from V: 4 bases; trimmed from J: 4 bases; junction bases lacking a gene match: 26. In the germline V gene, CDR1 corresponds to TSWWSYY and CDR2 to QGS. The CDR3 contains 22 residues, cysteine and phenylalanine counted. Only the CDR3 DNA stays, 66 bases, in frame from base 1.

The rearranged segments are TRDV1 and TRDJ1, with 11 central nucleotides matching TRDD3. The sequence was collected from a boy in the first two years of life who had congenital heart surgery. Sequencing was performed on Vdelta1+ gamma-delta thymocytes from the thymus. The cell subset or site label corresponds to: FACS-sorted CD3+ TCRalphabeta- TCRVdelta1+ TCRVdelta2- thymocytes. The nucleotides read TGTGCTCTTGGGGCCCGACGCACCTTCCTACTGGGGGATAGCGGGCCAATCGATAAACTCATCTTT. Its protein product is CALGARRTFLLGDSGPIDKLIF.